This TCR beta chain was documented in a study of regulatory T cells in long-lasting Graves disease. Background on the study: Over 5 years of antithyroid drugs plus positive TSH receptor antibodies defined persistent Graves' disease. General study findings and limits: TRBV28, TRBJ1-2 and TRBJ2-5 were segments that persistent disease favored.

Notes on this clonotype: Its antigen is unidentified.

The V gene's germline CDR1 is MGHRA and CDR2 YSYEKL. This CDR3 comprises 16 residues. Trimming cost V 0 bases and J 2 bases, with 13 bases left between them. Arm-PCR with iRepertoire HTBI primers amplified the CDR3 regions for these TCR beta libraries. TCRdb passed the multiplex PCR reads through MiXCR, listing each CDR3 protein once. The sample shows 400,000 or so distinct CDR3 sequences, 23% of them seen only once. Described time point: persistent/refractory GD, antithyroid drugs over 5 years with positive TRAb. RNA isolated from PBMCs was used to make the TCR library. The source of the patients was an endocrinology department in Xi'an, China. The collection involved drawing around 8.5 milliliters of peripheral blood into EDTA tubes.

The sequence was obtained from a female donor with Graves disease. The input for sequencing was peripheral blood mononuclear cells (PBMCs), taken when the disease was refractory, from a patient treated with antithyroid drugs. The chain combines TRBV4-1 with TRBJ1-2; tentatively, D is TRBD1 (5 bases). CDR3: CASSQEGQGLNYGYTF. The CDR3 coding sequence is TGCGCCAGCAGCCAAGAAGGGCAGGGATTAAACTATGGCTACACCTTC.